This T cell receptor beta chain was sequenced for a study of cytomegalovirus exposure and HLA in healthy donors. This table comes from immunoSEQ multiplex PCR, and its TCRdb copy is limited to in-frame clones, with some not included. Among about 82,000 clones, 93% were seen once, and the ten largest hold approximately 0.67%. Sequenced input: PBMCs. The origin of this receptor is a man aged 18 to 30 in good health and CMV-seronegative.

The CDR3 sequence: CASSLSLTGGSGGYTF. CDR3 in DNA: TGTGCCAGCAGTTTATCGTTGACAGGGGGCTCTGGTGGCTACACCTTC. The chain joins TRBV27 to TRBJ1-2, with 10 bases fitting TRBD1. With 0 bases clipped from V and 7 bases from J, the junction kept 8 bases outside the gene matches. Germline V CDR1 and CDR2: MNHEY, SMNVEV (reference sequence). The CDR3 length is 16 residues.